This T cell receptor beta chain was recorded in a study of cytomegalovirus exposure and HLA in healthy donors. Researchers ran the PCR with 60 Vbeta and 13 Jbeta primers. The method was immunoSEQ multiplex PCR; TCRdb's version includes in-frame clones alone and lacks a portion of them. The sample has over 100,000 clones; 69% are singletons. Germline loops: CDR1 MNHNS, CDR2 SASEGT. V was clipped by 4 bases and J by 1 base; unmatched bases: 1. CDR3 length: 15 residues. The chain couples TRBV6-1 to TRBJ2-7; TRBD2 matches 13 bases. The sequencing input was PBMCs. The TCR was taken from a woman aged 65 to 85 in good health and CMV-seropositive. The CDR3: CASSGTSGGSYEQYF. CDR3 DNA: TGTGCCAGCAGTGGGACTAGCGGGGGTTCCTACGAGCAGTACTTC.